These 2 T cell receptor beta chains share one sample of origin, sequenced in a study of blood T cell repertoires in COVID-19. The data were produced by immunoSEQ multiplex PCR, yet TCRdb's version contains in-frame clones alone and is incomplete. This sample has fewer than 200,000 clones, with over 75% found just once. The specimen was peripheral blood. Receptors were obtained from a man aged 50 to 60 with acute or convalescent COVID-19.

DNA for the CDR3: TGTGCCAGCAGCTGGACTAGCGGGACTACAGATACGCAGTATTTT. It encodes CASSWTSGTTDTQYF. The V and J genes are TRBV7-8 and TRBJ2-3, with 12 bases matching TRBD2. Germline assignment: CDR1 SGHVS and CDR2 FQNEAQ. V lost 4 bases to trimming and J lost 3 bases; unmatched junction nucleotides: 2. The CDR3 extends over 15 amino acids.

The chain is built from TRBV11-2 and TRBJ2-7; perhaps TRBD1 as D (6 bases). The CDR3 totals 15 residues. Germline-derived CDR1 and CDR2 are SGHAT and FQNNGV. V lost 6 bases to trimming and J lost 1 base, with 16 bases between them. CDR3 coding DNA: TGTGCCAGCAGGCCCGACAGGACCCCATCCTACGAGCAGTACGTC. Translation: CASRPDRTPSYEQYV.